This paragraph covers one TCR beta chain sequence. The data derive from a study of cytomegalovirus exposure and HLA in healthy donors. V lost 7 bases and J lost 2; bases outside the gene matches: 9. This CDR3 comprises 16 residues. CDR1 and CDR2 (germline): SQVTM, ANQGSEA. In the PCR, 60 Vbeta and 13 Jbeta primers were used. TCRdb keeps only in-frame clones here, not all; method: immunoSEQ multiplex PCR. Among about 150,000 clones listed, over 60% were seen once. The sequenced material came from PBMCs. This chain uses TRBV29-1 with TRBJ2-6; 9 positions agree with TRBD1. The TCR originated in a man aged 35-49 years in good health and CMV-seronegative. The DNA of the CDR3 is TGCAGCGCCGCCGGGACAGGGTCCACTGGGGCCAACGTCCTGACTTTC. The encoded protein is CSAAGTGSTGANVLTF.